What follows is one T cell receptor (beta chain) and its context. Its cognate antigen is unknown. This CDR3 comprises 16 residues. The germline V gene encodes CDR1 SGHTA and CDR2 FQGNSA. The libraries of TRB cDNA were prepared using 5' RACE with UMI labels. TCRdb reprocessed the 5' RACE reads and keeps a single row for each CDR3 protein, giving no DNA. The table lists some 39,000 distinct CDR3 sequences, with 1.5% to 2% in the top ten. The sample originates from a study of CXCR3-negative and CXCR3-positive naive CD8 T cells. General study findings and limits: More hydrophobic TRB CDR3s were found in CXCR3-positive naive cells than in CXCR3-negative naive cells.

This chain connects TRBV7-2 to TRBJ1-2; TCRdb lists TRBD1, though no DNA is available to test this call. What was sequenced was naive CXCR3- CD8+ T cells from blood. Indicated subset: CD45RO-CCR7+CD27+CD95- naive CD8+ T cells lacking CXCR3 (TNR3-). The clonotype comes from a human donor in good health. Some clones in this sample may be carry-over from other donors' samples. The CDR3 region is CASSLGPRDRGNGYTF.